This T cell receptor (beta chain) was sequenced during a study of response to subunit inactivated influenza vaccine. Broader study findings: Seasonal influenza vaccination, on each occasion, was suggested by the authors to recruit few new T cells.

Note on this clonotype: Its antigen is currently unknown.

TCRdb reprocessed the RT-PCR reads with MiXCR, giving one entry per CDR3 protein. The sample lists 280,000 or so distinct CDR3 sequences, less than 25% occurring once. CDR1 and CDR2 from the germline V gene are DFQATT and SNEGSKA (reference sequence). CDR3 length equals 13 residues. V lost 4 bases to trimming and J lost 5 bases; unmatched junction nucleotides: 7. V usage is TRBV20-1 and J usage is TRBJ1-1, with 7 bases matching TRBD1. This TCR was sampled from a man between 50 and 69 years old who received an inactivated influenza vaccine. The sequences come from PBMCs from blood, collected about 20 months after vaccination. CDR3 amino acids: CSATPQGSTEAFF. For the CDR3, the DNA is TGCAGTGCTACTCCACAGGGGTCTACTGAAGCTTTCTTT.